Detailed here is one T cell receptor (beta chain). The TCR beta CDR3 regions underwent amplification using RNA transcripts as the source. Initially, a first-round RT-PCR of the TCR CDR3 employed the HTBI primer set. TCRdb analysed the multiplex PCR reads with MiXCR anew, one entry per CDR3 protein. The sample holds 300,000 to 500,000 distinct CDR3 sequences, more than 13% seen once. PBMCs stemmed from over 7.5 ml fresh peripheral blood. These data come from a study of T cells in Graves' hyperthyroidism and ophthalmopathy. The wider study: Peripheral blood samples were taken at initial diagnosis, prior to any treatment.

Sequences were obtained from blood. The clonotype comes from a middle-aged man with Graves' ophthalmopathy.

This CDR3 is CASSEWREGDNEQFF. CDR3 bases: TGCGCCAGCAGTGAGTGGCGGGAGGGCGACAATGAGCAGTTCTTC. This rearrangement joins TRBV10-1 to TRBJ2-1, with 9 bases that match TRBD2. This CDR3 contains 15 residues. The ends lost 1 base at V and 5 bases at J; junction bases unmatched: 3. Germline-derived CDR1 and CDR2 are WNHNN and SYGVQD (reference sequence).